Each of the 32 T cell receptor beta chains below was sequenced from the same sample in a study of blood T cell repertoires in COVID-19. The table came from immunoSEQ multiplex PCR; TCRdb's copy has only in-frame clones and leaves some out. The data show some 290,000 clones, with roughly 90% seen just once and roughly 1% held by the top ten. The material sequenced was peripheral blood. The receptor set was obtained from a woman aged 40 to 50 with COVID-19, enrolled during active disease.

This chain connects TRBV5-1 to TRBJ2-7, with D tentatively TRBD2 (6 bases). This CDR3 is 14 amino acids long. Germline CDR1 is SGHRS and CDR2 is YFSETQ. With 4 bases removed from V and 2 bases from J, the gap between germline ends came to 13 bases. This CDR3 reads CASSLGPGAYEQYF. The CDR3 bases are TGCGCCAGCAGCCTGGGACCGGGGGCCTACGAGCAGTACTTC. Full variable domain (outside the CDR3, taken from reference TRBV5-1 and TRBJ2-7): KAGVTQTPRYLIKTRGQQVTLSCSPISGHRSVSWYQQTPGQGLQFLFEYFSETQRNKGNFPGRFSGRQFSNSRSEMNVSTLELGDSALYLCASSLGPGAYEQYFGPGTRLTVT.

CDR3 amino acids: CASKDRERMNTEAFF. The DNA for the CDR3 is TGTGCCAGTAAAGACAGGGAGAGAATGAACACTGAAGCTTTCTTT. The rearrangement uses TRBV19 and TRBJ1-1; TRBD1 matches 7 bases. The CDR3 sequence is 15 residues long. V trimming: 7 bases; J trimming: 0 bases; junction bases outside the gene matches: 8. Looked up from germline, CDR1 is LNHDA and CDR2 is SQIVND (reference sequence).

This clone was observed a few times. This chain links TRBV27 with TRBJ2-3, with 7 bases that match TRBD2. V lost 3 bases, J lost 6 bases, and 6 bases stayed unmatched. Germline CDR1 MNHEY, CDR2 SMNVEV (reference sequence). The CDR3 is 14 amino acids. CDR3 in amino acids: CASSLREPGDTQYF. The CDR3 DNA is TGTGCCAGCAGTTTGCGGGAGCCGGGGGATACGCAGTATTTT.

The CDR3 DNA follows: TGTGCCAGCACCCGAGTCGGGGGGCTGGCTTTCTTT. This gives the protein CASTRVGGLAFF. The gene calls are TRBV28 and TRBJ1-1; weak D call: TRBD1 (6 bases). Trimming left V 7 bases short and J 11 bases short, with 17 bases between. CDR1 and CDR2 (germline): MDHEN, SYDVKM. This CDR3 region has 12 residues.

Here the CDR3 DNA reads TGTGCCAACGATGAGCGGGGGGGGTTCGAGACCCAGTACTTC. Translating gives CANDERGGFETQYF. The rearrangement uses TRBV2 and TRBJ2-5; 10 bases agree with TRBD2. The J segment lost 5 bases and the V segment lost 10 bases, leaving 10 bases of the junction unmatched. Germline V CDR1 and CDR2: SNHLY, FYNNEI. This CDR3 comprises 14 residues.

J is TRBJ1-1 and V is TRBV2; 8 bases map to TRBD1. The CDR3 has 14 amino acids. J gave up 4 bases and V 7 bases, and 8 bases lay outside the gene matches. Germline loops: CDR1 SNHLY, CDR2 FYNNEI. DNA for the CDR3: TGTGCCAGCAAAACGGACAGGGTCAGCACTGAAGCTTTCTTT. As protein: CASKTDRVSTEAFF.

This chain uses TRBV4-3 with TRBJ1-2; D gene ambiguous. Germline V CDR1 and CDR2: LGHNA, YSLEER. CDR3 length: 13 amino acids. Deletions cut 0 bases from V and 13 bases from J, with 15 bases between. In DNA, the CDR3 is TGCGCCAGCAGCCAAGATTTGGCAGTCCCTGTCACCTTC. This sequence encodes CASSQDLAVPVTF.

The V and J genes are TRBV7-8 and TRBJ2-2, with 7 bases fitting TRBD2. There are 17 residues in the CDR3. Trimming took 5 bases from V and 0 from J; bases not matched to a gene: 9. Germline lookup yields CDR1 SGHVS and CDR2 FQNEAQ. DNA of the CDR3: TGTGCCAGCAGCCGCATTGACAGCGGGGCGAACACCGGGGAGCTGTTTTTT. It specifies CASSRIDSGANTGELFF.

This chain connects TRBV5-6 to TRBJ2-4, with D unclear. V gave up 0 bases and J gave up 0 bases, with 10 bases separating them. Germline V lookup: CDR1 SGHDT, CDR2 YYEEEE. The CDR3 extends over 16 amino acids. The CDR3, as DNA: TGTGCCAGCAGCTTGGCCCCGACACTAGCCAAAAACATTCAGTACTTC. Translation: CASSLAPTLAKNIQYF.

The chain uses TRBV4-3 and TRBJ1-3, with TRBD1 identical over 7 bases. Looked up from germline, CDR1 is LGHNA and CDR2 is YSLEER. The CDR3 has 16 residues. The J segment lost 7 bases and the V segment lost 0 bases, leaving 9 bases of the junction unmatched. CDR3 in DNA: TGCGCCAGCAGCCAAGACGCCGGGACAGAGGATAACACCATATATTTT. Encoded protein: CASSQDAGTEDNTIYF.

The chain carries TRBV5-5 and TRBJ1-6, with 7 positions matching TRBD1. CDR3 size: 15 residues. The junction had 9 bases not matched to a gene; V was cut back by 4 bases and J by 8 bases. Germline V gene lookup returns CDR1 SGHKS and CDR2 YYEKEE (reference sequence). CDR3: CASSIFITGDSPLHF. The CDR3 DNA reads as TGTGCCAGCAGCATCTTTATTACAGGGGATTCACCCCTCCACTTT.

This clone was seen a single time. The chain uses TRBV28 and TRBJ2-5; tentatively, D is TRBD2 (6 bases). This CDR3 spans 15 amino acids. The V gene's germline CDR1 is MDHEN and CDR2 SYDVKM. The V end lost 5 bases, the J end lost 8 bases, and 21 bases lay between the germline ends. CDR3 loop: CASSLPGLVQGTQYF. CDR3 coding DNA: TGTGCCAGCAGTCTCCCGGGACTCGTCCAAGGTACCCAGTACTTC.

The rearrangement uses TRBV27 and TRBJ2-5; weak D call: TRBD1 (6 bases). This CDR3 is built from 14 residues. V dropped 5 bases and J dropped 6 bases, with 16 bases sitting between them. The germline gives CDR1 MNHEY, CDR2 SMNVEV (reference sequence). The DNA for the CDR3 is TGTGCCAGCAGTGCACAGGGATATGGAAAGACCCAGTACTTC. It is translated as CASSAQGYGKTQYF.

The chain recombines TRBV6-5 with TRBJ2-5; maybe TRBD2 (6 bases). CDR1 and CDR2 (germline): MNHEY, SVGAGI. The CDR3 length is 13 residues. V gave up 5 bases and J gave up 5 bases, with 12 bases separating them. This chain's CDR3 is CASSRFAGETQYF. DNA for the CDR3: TGTGCCAGCAGTCGCTTCGCGGGGGAGACCCAGTACTTC.

As for this clone: Other DNA sequences in this sample translate to the same CDR3. Written as DNA, the CDR3 is TGCGCCAGCAGCTTGGCCGGGTCAGATACGCAGTATTTT. Amino acids: CASSLAGSDTQYF. The rearrangement links TRBV5-1 to TRBJ2-3; D uncertain. The CDR3 is 13 amino acids. The germline V gene has CDR1 SGHRS and CDR2 YFSETQ. V gave up 0 bases and J gave up 4 bases, with 6 bases separating them.

The chain has TRBV3-1 (or the pseudogene TRBV3-2) and TRBJ2-7; the match to TRBD2 covers 7 bases. CDR1 is LGHDT and CDR2 is YNNKEL in the germline V gene (reference sequence). V dropped 4 bases and J dropped 3; count of bases not matched to a gene: 12. This CDR3 has 16 amino acids. CDR3 loop: CASSPGVAGIFYEQYF. The DNA for the CDR3 is TGTGCCAGCAGCCCCGGGGTAGCGGGCATCTTCTACGAGCAGTACTTC.

The chain employs TRBV6-5 and TRBJ2-2; possibly TRBD1 for D (6 bases). V lost 6 bases and J 1 base, leaving 9 bases between the germline ends. Germline loops: CDR1 MNHEY, CDR2 SVGAGI. This CDR3 is built from 14 residues. The CDR3 bases are TGTGCCAGCAGCCCGACAGGGAACACCGGGGAGCTGTTTTTT. It encodes CASSPTGNTGELFF.

This clone was observed a single time. The chain recombines TRBV7-2 with TRBJ2-3, with 12 nucleotides matching TRBD2. The CDR3 spans 18 residues. The V and J ends lost 5 bases and 6 bases, in that order; junction bases with no gene match: 15. Germline CDR1 is SGHTA and CDR2 is FQGNSA. The CDR3 here is CASSPGTSGLSHRDTQYF. The CDR3 DNA reads TGTGCCAGCAGCCCCGGGACTAGCGGGCTCAGCCACAGGGATACGCAGTATTTT.

This chain joins TRBV25-1 and TRBJ1-2; D gene ambiguous. The CDR3 consists of 12 residues. The ends were cut back, 3 bases at V and 7 bases at J, with 9 bases in the middle. Germline V CDR1 and CDR2: MGHDK, SYGVNS. The CDR3 DNA reads TGTGCCAGCAGTGAGCCACTTGGTGGCTACACCTTC. Translated, it gives CASSEPLGGYTF.

V is TRBV6-4 and J is TRBJ1-6, with 9 bases matching TRBD1. V dropped 7 bases and J dropped 9; count of bases not matched to a gene: 7. CDR3 size: 14 residues. CDR1 is MRHNA, CDR2 SNTAGT, per germline. The CDR3 here is CASIGQGRSSPLHF. As DNA, the CDR3 is TGTGCCAGCATAGGACAGGGGAGATCTTCACCCCTCCACTTT.

The chain couples TRBV7-2 to TRBJ2-1; tentatively, D is TRBD1 (5 bases). V was cut by 5 bases and J by 9 bases, with 11 bases left in between. This CDR3 has 12 residues. Germline CDR1 is SGHTA and CDR2 is FQGNSA. The CDR3 bases are TGTGCCAGCAGCCCTCAGGGCGGTGAGCAGTTCTTC. Translated: CASSPQGGEQFF.

Notes on this clone: Mismatch with germline at one junction end may stem from a read error. The chain is built from TRBV7-7 and TRBJ2-5; D is perhaps TRBD2 (5 bases). CDR3 length equals 13 residues. Germline lookup yields CDR1 SSHAT and CDR2 FNYEAQ (reference sequence). As DNA, the CDR3 is TGTGCTAGCAGCCCGGGGTACCAAGAGACCCAGTACTTC. It translates to CASSPGYQETQYF. Filled out from reference TRBV7-7 and TRBJ2-5, the complete variable domain reads GAGVSQSPRYKVTKRGQDVTLRCDPISSHATLYWYQQALGQGPEFLTYFNYEAQPDKSGLPSDRFSAERPEGSISTLTIQRTEQRDSAMYRCASSPGYQETQYFGPGTRLLVL.

The table lists this clone with a count of one. CDR3: CASSSEVGGFNIQYF. Written as DNA, the CDR3 is TGTGCCAGCAGTTCAGAAGTCGGGGGATTCAACATTCAGTACTTC. The chain employs TRBV5-6 and TRBJ2-4, with TRBD2 as a possible D gene (6 bases). In germline, CDR1 is SGHDT, CDR2 YYEEEE. This CDR3 has 15 residues. The V gene lost 5 bases and the J gene lost 7 bases, with 19 bases spanning the gap.

This chain uses TRBV7-9 with TRBJ1-6; D is undetermined. Germline V gene data show CDR1 as SEHNR and CDR2 as FQNEAQ (reference sequence). V gave up 5 bases and J gave up 4 bases, with 15 bases separating them. The CDR3 covers 16 residues. The CDR3 DNA is TGTGCCAGCAGCCCGCCCCGACCGGGGTATAATTCACCCCTCCACTTT. Amino acids: CASSPPRPGYNSPLHF.

This sequence joins TRBV19 and TRBJ1-5, with 7 bases matching TRBD1. Trimming cost V 3 bases and J 1 base; bases outside gene matches: 9. This CDR3 spans 17 amino acids. Germline V gives CDR1 LNHDA, CDR2 SQIVND (reference sequence). The CDR3 loop reads CASSMGIRDSSNQPQHF. DNA for the CDR3: TGTGCCAGTAGTATGGGAATAAGGGACAGCAGCAATCAGCCCCAGCATTTT.

The chain is built from TRBV7-2 and TRBJ2-2; D is ambiguous. CDR1 is SGHTA and CDR2 is FQGNSA in the germline V gene. With 3 bases removed from V and 6 bases from J, the gap between germline ends came to 8 bases. The CDR3 runs to 13 residues. This CDR3 is CASSFATPGELFF. CDR3 sequence (DNA): TGTGCCAGCAGCTTTGCAACTCCCGGGGAGCTGTTTTTT.

This clone was recorded only once. The V and J genes are TRBV2 and TRBJ1-1; tentative D call: TRBD1 (6 bases). This CDR3 comprises 20 residues. Trimming stripped 1 base from V and 1 base from J, with 25 bases between. CDR1 is SNHLY, CDR2 FYNNEI, per germline. The CDR3 reads CASSEERLDRFSTSNTEAFF. The CDR3 bases are TGTGCCAGCAGTGAAGAAAGGTTGGACAGATTTAGTACATCGAACACTGAAGCTTTCTTT.

The rearrangement joins TRBV27 to TRBJ2-3, with D possibly TRBD2 on 5 matching bases. Germline CDR1 and CDR2: MNHEY and SMNVEV (reference sequence). The CDR3 is made up of 16 amino acids. Trimming removed 3 bases at V and 1 base at J, with 14 bases between. CDR3 sequence: CASSFGETTRTDTQYF. The DNA of the CDR3 is TGTGCCAGCAGTTTCGGAGAGACTACTCGCACAGATACGCAGTATTTT.

This clone appeared a single time. V is TRBV19 and J is TRBJ1-5; TRBD1 is a possible D gene (5 bases). The length of the CDR3 is 16 residues. Trimming removed 3 bases from V and 1 base from J, with 13 bases in between. Looked up from germline, CDR1 is LNHDA and CDR2 is SQIVND (reference sequence). The CDR3 DNA sequence: TGTGCCAGTAGTATTGGGGGGGGTCGGAGCAATCAGCCCCAGCATTTT. This codes for CASSIGGGRSNQPQHF.

The V call is TRBV28, the J call TRBJ1-3; no clear D gene. The CDR3 covers 15 residues. V lost 4 bases and J 0 bases, leaving 10 bases between the germline ends. Germline loops: CDR1 MDHEN, CDR2 SYDVKM. In nucleotides, the CDR3 is TGTGCCAGCAGTTGGGCAGGTATCTCTGGAAACACCATATATTTT. Amino acids: CASSWAGISGNTIYF. Using reference TRBV28 and TRBJ1-3 for the parts outside the CDR3, the full variable domain is DVKVTQSSRYLVKRTGEKVFLECVQDMDHENMFWYRQDPGLGLRLIYFSYDVKMKEKGDIPEGYSVSREKKERFSLILESASTNQTSMYLCASSWAGISGNTIYFGEGSWLTVV.

V gene TRBV28 combines with J gene TRBJ2-3, with D possibly matching TRBD1 (6 bases). Germline V gives CDR1 MDHEN, CDR2 SYDVKM. CDR3 length: 15 residues. The germline V and J ends were trimmed by 6 bases and 0 bases, with 13 bases remaining between them. CDR3 coding DNA: TGTGCCAGCAGCTACAGGGTTGCTAGCACAGATACGCAGTATTTT. The encoded protein is CASSYRVASTDTQYF.

V is TRBV27 and J is TRBJ2-7, with D maybe TRBD1 (6 bases). The germline V gene has CDR1 MNHEY and CDR2 SMNVEV (reference sequence). CDR3 length: 15 amino acids. The V and J ends lost 8 bases and 2 bases respectively, with 19 bases between them. DNA of the CDR3: TGTGCCAGCCGTAAGAACCTCGACAGGACCTACGAGCAGTACTTC. Translating gives CASRKNLDRTYEQYF.